This T cell receptor (beta chain) was obtained from a study of blood T cells in healthy people across ages. In this sample, this clonotype turned up once. No antigen is known for it. Per sample, a minimum of 7 million PBMCs were isolated. Study-wide points: Older age coincided with a roughly linear decline in TCR beta diversity per million T cells.

It was with a sample-barcoded 5' primer and a J-beta primer mix that a second PCR of about 6 to 12 cycles was run. TCRdb reprocessed the 5' RACE reads with MiXCR, giving one entry per CDR3 protein. Among approximately 770,000 distinct CDR3 sequences listed, roughly 60% were seen once. With 4 bases removed from V and 5 bases from J, the gap between germline ends came to 23 bases. This CDR3 is 17 amino acids long. From germline, CDR1 is MGHDK and CDR2 SYGVNS. The sample comprised blood. This TCR was recovered from a man in his thirties or forties in good health. This sequence joins TRBV25-1 and TRBJ1-2; unclear D gene. DNA for the CDR3: TGTGCCAGCAGTGGCCTGCCCCCGGACGTAGACGCATATGGCTACACCTTC. As protein: CASSGLPPDVDAYGYTF.